The clone carrying this T cell receptor (beta chain) was seen a few times. The antigen is undetermined. TCRdb analysed the reads with MiXCR anew, one entry per CDR3 protein. The sample records about 360,000 distinct CDR3 sequences, 18% being singletons. Germline lookup yields CDR1 DFQATT and CDR2 SNEGSKA (reference sequence). V lost 3 bases and J 1 base, leaving 9 bases between the germline ends. The CDR3 loop spans 13 amino acids. The data stem from a study of T cell repertoires in cytomegalovirus infection. As for the study in general: Public TCR beta signatures provided an indication of both CMV infection and a matching HLA type.

Overall study results and limits: HLA-C-restricted CMV-specific TCR beta clonotypes prevailed in the ex vivo response. Using cumulative public TCR beta family frequency, the authors identified those who carried CMV together with the relevant HLA.

The rearrangement joins TRBV20-1 to TRBJ1-2; D is ambiguous. This TCR was sampled from a human donor in good health (CMV status not recorded). Some clones in this sample may be carry-over from other donors' samples. Sequencing was done on a sample of PBMCs. In DNA, the CDR3 is TGCAGTGCTAGCGTGAGAGTTAACTATGGCTACACCTTC. Its protein is CSASVRVNYGYTF.